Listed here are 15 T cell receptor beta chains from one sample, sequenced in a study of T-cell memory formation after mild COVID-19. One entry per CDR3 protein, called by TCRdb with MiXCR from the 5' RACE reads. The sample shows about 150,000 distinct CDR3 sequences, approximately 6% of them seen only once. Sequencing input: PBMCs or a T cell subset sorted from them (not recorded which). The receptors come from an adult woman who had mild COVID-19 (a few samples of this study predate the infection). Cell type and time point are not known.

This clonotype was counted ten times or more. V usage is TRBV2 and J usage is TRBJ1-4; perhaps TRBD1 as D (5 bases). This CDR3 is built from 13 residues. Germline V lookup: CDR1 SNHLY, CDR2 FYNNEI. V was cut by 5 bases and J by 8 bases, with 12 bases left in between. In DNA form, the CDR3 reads TGTGCCAGCAGTTACAGGTGGGGGGAAAAACTGTTTTTT. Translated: CASSYRWGEKLFF.

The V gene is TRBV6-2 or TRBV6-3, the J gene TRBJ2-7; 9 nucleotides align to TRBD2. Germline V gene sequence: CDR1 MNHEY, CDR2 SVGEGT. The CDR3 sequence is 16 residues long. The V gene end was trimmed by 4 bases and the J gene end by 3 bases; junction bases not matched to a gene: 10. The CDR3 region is CASSSLSLAGFYEQYF. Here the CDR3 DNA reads TGTGCCAGCAGTTCTTTGAGTCTAGCGGGATTCTACGAGCAGTACTTC.

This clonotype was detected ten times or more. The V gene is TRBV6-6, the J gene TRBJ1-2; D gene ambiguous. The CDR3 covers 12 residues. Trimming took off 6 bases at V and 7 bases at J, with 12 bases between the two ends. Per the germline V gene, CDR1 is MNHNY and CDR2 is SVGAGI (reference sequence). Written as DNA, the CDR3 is TGTGCCAGCAGCCTACGCGAGTCTGGCTACACCTTC. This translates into CASSLRESGYTF.

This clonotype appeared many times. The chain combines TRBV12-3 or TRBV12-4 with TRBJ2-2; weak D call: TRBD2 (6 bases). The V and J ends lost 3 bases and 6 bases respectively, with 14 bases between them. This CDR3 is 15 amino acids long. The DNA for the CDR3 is TGTGCCAGCAGTTTGTTTCTATCGGGGGCCGGGGAGCTGTTTTTT. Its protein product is CASSLFLSGAGELFF.

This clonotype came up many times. The CDR3, as DNA: TGTGCCAGCAGTTTAGCCCAAGGGGCTGAGCAGTTCTTC. Its translation is CASSLAQGAEQFF. V gene TRBV12-3 or TRBV12-4 combines with J gene TRBJ2-1, with a weak D call TRBD1 (5 bases). The CDR3 sequence is 13 residues long. V was cut by 0 bases and J by 9 bases, with 9 bases left in between.

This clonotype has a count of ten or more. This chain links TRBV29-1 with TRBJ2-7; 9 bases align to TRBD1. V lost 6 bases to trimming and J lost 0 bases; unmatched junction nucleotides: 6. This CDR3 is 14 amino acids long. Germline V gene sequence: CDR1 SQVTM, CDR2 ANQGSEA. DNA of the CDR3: TGCAGCGTCCTCCGGGACAGGGACTCCTACGAGCAGTACTTC. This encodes CSVLRDRDSYEQYF.

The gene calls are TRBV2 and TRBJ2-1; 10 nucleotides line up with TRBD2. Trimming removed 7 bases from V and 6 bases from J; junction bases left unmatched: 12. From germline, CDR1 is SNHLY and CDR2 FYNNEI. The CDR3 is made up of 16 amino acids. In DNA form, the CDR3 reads TGTGCCAGCACTAGCGGGAGATCTCGATCGGGCAATGAGCAGTTCTTC. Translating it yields CASTSGRSRSGNEQFF. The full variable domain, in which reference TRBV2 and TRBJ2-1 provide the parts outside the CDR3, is EPEVTQTPSHQVTQMGQEVILRCVPISNHLYFYWYRQILGQKVEFLVSFYNNEISEKSEIFDDQFSVERPDGSNFTLKIRSTKLEDSAMYFCASTSGRSRSGNEQFFGPGTRLTVL.

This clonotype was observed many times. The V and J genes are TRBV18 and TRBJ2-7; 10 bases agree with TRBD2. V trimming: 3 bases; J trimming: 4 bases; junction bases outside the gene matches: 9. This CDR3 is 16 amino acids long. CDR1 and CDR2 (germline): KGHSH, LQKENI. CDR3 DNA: TGTGCCAGCTCACCCCCCGGGACTAGCGTCCTGTACGAGCAGTACTTC. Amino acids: CASSPPGTSVLYEQYF.

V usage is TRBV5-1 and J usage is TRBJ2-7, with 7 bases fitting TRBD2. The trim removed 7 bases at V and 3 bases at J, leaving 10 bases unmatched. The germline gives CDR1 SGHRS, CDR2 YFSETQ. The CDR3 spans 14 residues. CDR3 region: CASSGGRTFYEQYF. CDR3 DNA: TGCGCCAGCTCGGGAGGCCGAACATTCTACGAGCAGTACTTC. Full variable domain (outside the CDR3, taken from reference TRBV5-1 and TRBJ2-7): KAGVTQTPRYLIKTRGQQVTLSCSPISGHRSVSWYQQTPGQGLQFLFEYFSETQRNKGNFPGRFSGRQFSNSRSEMNVSTLELGDSALYLCASSGGRTFYEQYFGPGTRLTVT.

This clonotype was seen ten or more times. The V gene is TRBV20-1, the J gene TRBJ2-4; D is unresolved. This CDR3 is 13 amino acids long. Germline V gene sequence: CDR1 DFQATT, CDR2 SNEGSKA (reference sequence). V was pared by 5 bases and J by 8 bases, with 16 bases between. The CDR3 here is CSASYTNADIQYF. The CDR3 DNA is TGCAGTGCTTCCTACACGAACGCGGACATTCAGTACTTC.

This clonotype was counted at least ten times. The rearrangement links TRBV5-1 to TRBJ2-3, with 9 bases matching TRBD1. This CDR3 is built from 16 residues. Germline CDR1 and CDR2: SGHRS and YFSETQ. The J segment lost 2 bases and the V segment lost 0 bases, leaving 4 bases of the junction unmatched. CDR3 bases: TGCGCCAGCAGCTTGGGAACAGGGGGCTCCACAGATACGCAGTATTTT. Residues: CASSLGTGGSTDTQYF.

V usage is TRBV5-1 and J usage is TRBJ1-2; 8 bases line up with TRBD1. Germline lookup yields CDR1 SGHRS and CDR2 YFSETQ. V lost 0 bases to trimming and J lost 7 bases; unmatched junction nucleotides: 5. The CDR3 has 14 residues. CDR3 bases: TGCGCCAGCAGCTTGGGGCAGGGGGCACGTGGCTACACCTTC. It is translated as CASSLGQGARGYTF.

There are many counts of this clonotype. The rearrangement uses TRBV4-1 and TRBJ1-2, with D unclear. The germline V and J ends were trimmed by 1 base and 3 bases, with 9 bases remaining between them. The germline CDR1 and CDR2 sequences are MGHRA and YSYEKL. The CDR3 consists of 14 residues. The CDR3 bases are TGCGCCAGCAGCCAAGCAGCAGCCTACTATGGCTACACCTTC. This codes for CASSQAAAYYGYTF.

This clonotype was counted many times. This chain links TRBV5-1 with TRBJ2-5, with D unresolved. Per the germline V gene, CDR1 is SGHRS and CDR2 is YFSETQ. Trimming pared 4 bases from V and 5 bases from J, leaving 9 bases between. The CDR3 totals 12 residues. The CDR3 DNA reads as TGCGCCAGCAGCCTCAAAGGGGAGACCCAGTACTTC. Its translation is CASSLKGETQYF.

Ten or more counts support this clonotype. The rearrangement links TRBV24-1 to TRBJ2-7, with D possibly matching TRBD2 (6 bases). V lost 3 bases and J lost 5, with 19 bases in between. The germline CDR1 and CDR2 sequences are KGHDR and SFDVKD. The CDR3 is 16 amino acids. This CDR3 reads CATSDHDGTPAHEQYF. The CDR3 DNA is TGTGCCACCAGTGATCATGACGGGACTCCGGCCCACGAGCAGTACTTC.